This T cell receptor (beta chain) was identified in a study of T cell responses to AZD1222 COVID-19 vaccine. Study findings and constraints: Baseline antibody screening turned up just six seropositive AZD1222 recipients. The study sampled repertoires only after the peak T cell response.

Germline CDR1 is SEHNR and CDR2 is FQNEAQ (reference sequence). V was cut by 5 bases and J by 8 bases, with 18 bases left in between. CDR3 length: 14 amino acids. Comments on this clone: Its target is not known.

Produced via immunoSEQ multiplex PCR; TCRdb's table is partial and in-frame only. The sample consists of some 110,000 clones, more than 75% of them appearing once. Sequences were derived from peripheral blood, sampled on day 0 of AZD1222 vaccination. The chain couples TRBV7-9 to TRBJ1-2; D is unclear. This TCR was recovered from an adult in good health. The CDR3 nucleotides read TGTGCCAGCAGCCCCAGCAGGACTGATGGAGGCTACACCTTC. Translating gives CASSPSRTDGGYTF.